Included here is one T cell receptor (beta chain) sequence, with context. This specimen belongs to a study of cytomegalovirus exposure and HLA in healthy donors. Produced via immunoSEQ multiplex PCR; TCRdb's table is partial and in-frame only. Among about 140,000 clones listed, approximately 84% were seen once. Trimming cost V 3 bases and J 2 bases, with 16 bases left between them. Germline loops: CDR1 SGHRS, CDR2 YFSETQ. The CDR3 is made up of 16 amino acids. The source of this sequence is a woman aged 25 to 39 in good health and CMV-seronegative. Source material: PBMCs. V is TRBV5-1 and J is TRBJ2-3; possibly TRBD1 for D (5 bases). This chain's CDR3 is CASSSIQGKDTDTQYF. DNA for the CDR3: TGCGCCAGCAGCTCGATCCAGGGTAAAGACACAGATACGCAGTATTTT.